The rows below give T cell receptor beta chains drawn from one sample of a study of blood T cell repertoires in COVID-19. Libraries were prepared by immunoSEQ multiplex PCR; TCRdb keeps only in-frame clonotypes and omits some of them. The data contain approximately 310,000 clones, approximately 81% of them singletons. Sample: PBMCs or T cells enriched from blood (not recorded which). The source is a woman aged 25 to 45 who had been exposed to COVID-19. Both conserved end residues are part of each CDR3. Fields, in order: clone size, D gene, J gene, CDR3 length, V gene, CDR3 DNA, CDR3 protein. The D gene is left open where the match is weak. Rows may omit the clone size; those that give it use once, few, many or a size class.

-	TRBD1	TRBJ1-1	11	TRBV6-2/TRBV6-3	TGTGCCAGCAGTGAGGGGGCGCGAGCTTTCTTT	CASSEGARAFF
-	TRBD1	TRBJ1-2	15	TRBV27	TGTGCCAGCAGTGCCCGGGACAGACTATTCTATGGCTACACCTTC	CASSARDRLFYGYTF
-	TRBD1	TRBJ1-5	14	TRBV6-5	TGTGCCAGCACTCAGGGGGCCTTTAATCAGCCCCAGCATTTT	CASTQGAFNQPQHF
-	-	TRBJ1-4	15	TRBV7-2	TGTGCCAGCAGCTTAAACGGAGCAACTAATGAAAAACTGTTTTTT	CASSLNGATNEKLFF
-	-	TRBJ2-3	14	TRBV10-3	TGTGCCATCAGTGCAGCGGACAGCACAGATACGCAGTATTTT	CAISAADSTDTQYF
-	TRBD1	TRBJ1-4	13	TRBV9	TGTGCCAGCAGCGAGACAGGGAATGAAAAACTGTTTTTT	CASSETGNEKLFF
-	-	TRBJ2-5	14	TRBV19	TGTGCCAGTAGTATAGGGGGCACCCGGTCGACCCAGTACTTC	CASSIGGTRSTQYF
-	-	TRBJ2-2	15	TRBV5-1	TGCGCCAGCAGCCTAAGGGGCGGGAACACCGGGGAGCTGTTTTTT	CASSLRGGNTGELFF
few	-	TRBJ1-2	14	TRBV27	TGTGCCAGCAGCCTGGACAGATCTAACTATGGCTACACCTTC	CASSLDRSNYGYTF
once	TRBD1	TRBJ2-3	15	TRBV9	TGTGCCAGCAGCTTACAGGGGGTTGGGACAGATACGCAGTATTTT	CASSLQGVGTDTQYF
-	TRBD2	TRBJ2-3	16	TRBV27	TGTGCCAGCAGTTTTCGACTAGCGGGAGTAACAGATACGCAGTATTTT	CASSFRLAGVTDTQYF
-	-	TRBJ1-3	11	TRBV20-1	TGCAGTGCTGATCAGGGTCACACCATATATTTT	CSADQGHTIYF
-	TRBD1	TRBJ2-3	15	TRBV7-9	TGTGCCAGCAGCACCCGGGGACAGGACACCAATACGCAGTATTTT	CASSTRGQDTNTQYF
-	TRBD2	TRBJ2-1	15	TRBV2	TGTGCCAGCACATCACTAGCGGGGGGAAACAATGAGCAGTTCTTC	CASTSLAGGNNEQFF
-	-	TRBJ2-1	12	TRBV2	TGTGCCAGCAGTGAGGTGCAACCCTATAAGTTCTTC	CASSEVQPYKFF
-	-	TRBJ1-1	13	TRBV27	TGTGCCAGCAGTTTCTACAGTAACACTGAAGCTTTCTTT	CASSFYSNTEAFF
-	-	TRBJ2-7	16	TRBV7-8	TGTGCCAGCAGCGTAGTGAGGACACGGATATCCTACGAGCAGTACTTC	CASSVVRTRISYEQYF
-	TRBD2	TRBJ2-3	16	TRBV2	TGTGCCAGCAGTGAAGCGGCGGGGGGCCTCACAGATACGCAGTATTTT	CASSEAAGGLTDTQYF
-	-	TRBJ1-5	14	TRBV28	TGTGCCGCCGCACAGGGTTATAGCAATCAGCCCCAGCATTTT	CAAAQGYSNQPQHF
-	TRBD1	TRBJ1-4	16	TRBV18	TGTGCCAGCTCACCCCGGGCAGGGGGTAGTAATGAAAAACTGTTTTTT	CASSPRAGGSNEKLFF
-	TRBD1	TRBJ1-1	14	TRBV29-1	TGCAGCAGAAAACAGGGGCTCGAGGGTGGAGGAGCTTTCTTT	CSRKQGLEGGGAFF
-	-	TRBJ2-5	15	TRBV5-1	TGCGCCAGCAGCTTAGGGGCCCTCCAACAAGAGACCCAGTACTTC	CASSLGALQQETQYF
-	TRBD2	TRBJ2-1	12	TRBV12-3/TRBV12-4	TGTGCCAGCAGAGGACTAGCGAATGAGCAGTTCTTC	CASRGLANEQFF
-	-	TRBJ2-7	13	TRBV28	TGTGCCAGCAGTTTGATCGTCGGGGACGAGCAGTACTTC	CASSLIVGDEQYF
-	TRBD1	TRBJ1-2	13	TRBV28	TGTGCCAGCAGAGGGGGCTCAAACTATGGCTACACCTTC	CASRGGSNYGYTF
-	TRBD1	TRBJ1-6	14	TRBV10-3	TGTGCCATCAGGCCGGGACAGGGGGCTTCACCCCTCCACTTT	CAIRPGQGASPLHF
-	-	TRBJ1-4	14	TRBV27	TGTGCCAGCAGTTGGGGAGGGTTTAATGAAAAACTGTTTTTT	CASSWGGFNEKLFF
-	-	TRBJ2-6	18	TRBV4-1	TGCGCCAGCAGCCCCGGGCGCTTAACAGGGACTGGGGCCAACGTCCTGACTTTC	CASSPGRLTGTGANVLTF